The 22 T cell receptor beta chains below were found in one sample sequenced in a study of technical replicates of blood from a few donors. Sequencing was performed with immunoSEQ multiplex PCR; in TCRdb, only in-frame clones are kept and a portion is missing. The data contain 70,000 to 85,000 clones, 92% of them singletons. Material: T cells isolated from PBMCs. These receptors came from a human donor in good health.

The chain's CDR3 is CASSLPTDMNTEAFF. As DNA, the CDR3 is TGTGCCAGCAGCTTACCGACAGATATGAACACTGAAGCTTTCTTT. V gene TRBV7-9 combines with J gene TRBJ1-1; a possible D gene is TRBD1 (5 bases). The CDR3 contains 15 residues. The V end was cut by 2 bases, the J end by 0 bases, with 10 bases between. CDR1 and CDR2 (germline): SEHNR, FQNEAQ (reference sequence). The full variable domain, completed using reference TRBV7-9 and TRBJ1-1, is DTGVSQNPRHKITKRGQNVTFRCDPISEHNRLYWYRQTLGQGPEFLTYFQNEAQLEKSRLLSDRFSAERPKGSFSTLEIQRTEQGDSAMYLCASSLPTDMNTEAFFGQGTRLTVV.

This clone was observed once. The sample has other DNA sequences that encode this CDR3 too. This chain links TRBV5-1 with TRBJ2-7, with D tentatively TRBD2 (5 bases). The CDR3 sequence is 12 residues long. Trimming left V 4 bases short and J 4 bases short, with 9 bases between. The germline gives CDR1 SGHRS, CDR2 YFSETQ. The CDR3 DNA reads as TGCGCCAGCAGCCTCTCGGGGTACGAGCAGTACTTC. Its protein product is CASSLSGYEQYF. Drawing the rest from reference TRBV5-1 and TRBJ2-7, the complete variable domain is KAGVTQTPRYLIKTRGQQVTLSCSPISGHRSVSWYQQTPGQGLQFLFEYFSETQRNKGNFPGRFSGRQFSNSRSEMNVSTLELGDSALYLCASSLSGYEQYFGPGTRLTVT.

The chain's CDR3 is CASSLAMSGELFF. DNA for the CDR3: TGTGCCAGCAGCTTAGCCATGTCCGGGGAGCTGTTTTTT. The gene calls are TRBV7-9 and TRBJ2-2, with D unclear. The CDR3 sequence is 13 residues long. Germline V gives CDR1 SEHNR, CDR2 FQNEAQ (reference sequence). Trimming removed 0 bases from V and 6 bases from J, with 5 bases in between.

This chain joins TRBV7-8 and TRBJ1-5, with 7 bases identical to TRBD1. The CDR3 runs to 17 residues. Looked up from germline, CDR1 is SGHVS and CDR2 is FQNEAQ. J was trimmed by 3 bases and V by 5 bases; bases with no gene match: 13. The CDR3 bases are TGTGCCAGCAGCCGAATCTCCGGGACAGTAGTCAATCAGCCCCAGCATTTT. As protein: CASSRISGTVVNQPQHF.

The rearrangement links TRBV5-1 to TRBJ2-3; a possible D gene is TRBD2 (6 bases). CDR1 and CDR2 (germline): SGHRS, YFSETQ. Trimming pared 4 bases from V and 3 bases from J, leaving 18 bases between. The CDR3 extends over 16 amino acids. CDR3 sequence (DNA): TGCGCCAGCAGCGGTTCCGGCGGGATGGAAACAGATACGCAGTATTTT. Protein product: CASSGSGGMETDTQYF.

This clone has more than one count but fewer than ten. The V call is TRBV9, the J call TRBJ1-1; TRBD1 is a possible D gene (5 bases). The CDR3 has 14 amino acids. Trimming stripped 0 bases from V and 1 base from J, with 7 bases between. CDR1 and CDR2 (germline): SGDLS, YYNGEE. DNA for the CDR3: TGTGCCAGCAGCGTAGTCGGGGGGAACACTGAAGCTTTCTTT. This gives the protein CASSVVGGNTEAFF. The whole variable domain, filled in from reference TRBV9 and TRBJ1-1, reads DSGVTQTPKHLITATGQRVTLRCSPRSGDLSVYWYQQSLDQGLQFLIQYYNGEERAKGNILERFSAQQFPDLHSELNLSSLELGDSALYFCASSVVGGNTEAFFGQGTRLTVV.

V usage is TRBV5-5 and J usage is TRBJ1-2; 8 nucleotides align to TRBD1. Germline V gives CDR1 SGHKS, CDR2 YYEKEE (reference sequence). CDR3 length: 14 amino acids. The trim removed 4 bases at V and 6 bases at J, leaving 8 bases unmatched. CDR3 bases: TGTGCCAGCAGCCTGTGGGGACAGGAAGATGGCTACACCTTC. Translation gives CASSLWGQEDGYTF.

The V call is TRBV6-5, the J call TRBJ2-5; 7 positions agree with TRBD1. V lost 5 bases and J lost 4; bases outside the gene matches: 7. This CDR3 is 14 amino acids long. From germline, CDR1 is MNHEY and CDR2 SVGAGI. CDR3 region: CASSPPGQLETQYF. The CDR3 nucleotides are TGTGCCAGCAGTCCACCGGGACAGTTAGAGACCCAGTACTTC.

The chain recombines TRBV15 with TRBJ2-3, with 7 bases fitting TRBD2. Per germline, CDR1 LNHNV and CDR2 YYDKDF (reference sequence). CDR3 length: 14 residues. Germline trimming cut 9 bases from V and 2 bases from J; bases unmatched to any gene: 8. The CDR3: CATSTSRITDTQYF. The CDR3, as DNA: TGTGCCACTTCGACTAGCCGGATCACAGATACGCAGTATTTT.

This chain joins TRBV11-2 and TRBJ2-5; possibly TRBD1 for D (6 bases). V dropped 5 bases and J dropped 5 bases, with 15 bases sitting between them. This CDR3 comprises 14 residues. Germline V gene sequence: CDR1 SGHAT, CDR2 FQNNGV. This CDR3 is CASSPGTPRETQYF. CDR3 sequence (DNA): TGTGCCAGCAGCCCCGGGACACCTCGGGAGACCCAGTACTTC.

The V and J genes are TRBV29-1 and TRBJ2-1; 7 bases are a match to TRBD1. The CDR3 length is 12 residues. Trimming removed 4 bases from V and 7 bases from J; junction bases left unmatched: 4. CDR1 SQVTM and CDR2 ANQGSEA come from the germline V gene. The CDR3, as DNA: TGCAGCGTTGGTGCAGGGGGTAATGAGCAGTTCTTC. Translation: CSVGAGGNEQFF.

V usage is TRBV7-9 and J usage is TRBJ2-7, with D possibly being TRBD1 (6 bases). V gave up 5 bases and J gave up 2 bases, with 7 bases separating them. This CDR3 has 12 residues. The germline V gene encodes CDR1 SEHNR and CDR2 FQNEAQ (reference sequence). The CDR3 DNA reads TGTGCCAGCAGCCAGGGGACCTACGAGCAGTACTTC. The encoded protein is CASSQGTYEQYF. Together with reference TRBV7-9 and TRBJ2-7, the CDR3 gives the full variable domain: DTGVSQNPRHKITKRGQNVTFRCDPISEHNRLYWYRQTLGQGPEFLTYFQNEAQLEKSRLLSDRFSAERPKGSFSTLEIQRTEQGDSAMYLCASSQGTYEQYFGPGTRLTVT.

The chain links TRBV11-2 to TRBJ2-5; 14 bases are shared with TRBD2. The CDR3 is 19 residues long. Germline-derived CDR1 and CDR2 are SGHAT and FQNNGV. V was pared by 3 bases and J by 5 bases, with 14 bases of the junction left unmatched. The CDR3 spells CASSFGRLAGGRRPETQYF. CDR3 coding DNA: TGTGCCAGCAGCTTCGGAAGACTAGCGGGAGGGCGGAGACCCGAGACCCAGTACTTC. The full variable domain, its missing parts supplied by reference TRBV11-2 and TRBJ2-5, is EAGVAQSPRYKIIEKRQSVAFWCNPISGHATLYWYQQILGQGPKLLIQFQNNGVVDDSQLPKDRFSAERLKGVDSTLKIQPAKLEDSAVYLCASSFGRLAGGRRPETQYFGPGTRLLVL.

The table lists this clone with a count of one. The chain couples TRBV30 to TRBJ1-6, with D possibly being TRBD1 (6 bases). The V gene's germline CDR1 is GTSNPN and CDR2 SVGIG (reference sequence). The CDR3 loop spans 15 amino acids. V lost 2 bases, J lost 10 bases, and 18 bases lay in between. The CDR3 DNA reads TGTGCCTGGAGTCGCAGGGGACCCGGCGGGTCACCCCTCCACTTT. Its protein product is CAWSRRGPGGSPLHF.

This chain uses TRBV6-5 with TRBJ1-5; D is perhaps TRBD1 (5 bases). Germline-derived CDR1 and CDR2 are MNHEY and SVGAGI. The CDR3 spans 15 residues. V lost 2 bases and J 1 base, leaving 9 bases between the germline ends. CDR3 DNA sequence: TGTGCCAGCAGTTACCTCACAGGCAGCAATCAGCCCCAGCATTTT. Its protein product is CASSYLTGSNQPQHF.

This chain joins TRBV2 and TRBJ1-1, with D maybe TRBD1 (6 bases). The CDR3 runs 14 residues. V was trimmed by 1 base and J by 4 bases, leaving 10 bases between them. The germline V gene encodes CDR1 SNHLY and CDR2 FYNNEI. The CDR3 protein is CASSEDRESTEAFF. The CDR3 DNA reads as TGTGCCAGCAGTGAAGACAGGGAATCCACTGAAGCTTTCTTT.

This sequence joins TRBV4-2 and TRBJ2-7, with TRBD2 identical over 12 bases. This CDR3 has 16 amino acids. CDR1 LGHNA and CDR2 YNFKEQ come from the germline V gene. The ends lost 1 base at V and 9 bases at J; junction bases unmatched: 10. CDR3 nucleotide sequence: TGTGCCAGCAGCCAAGTAGATTGGCTAGCGGGGGGGACGCAGTACTTC. It encodes CASSQVDWLAGGTQYF.

The chain joins TRBV9 to TRBJ2-7, with 11 positions matching TRBD1. Germline V gene sequence: CDR1 SGDLS, CDR2 YYNGEE. The CDR3 contains 16 residues. The junction had 6 bases not matched to a gene; V was cut back by 4 bases and J by 0 bases. CDR3 bases: TGTGCCAGCAGCCCGAGGGGACAGGGGGACTCCTACGAGCAGTACTTC. Translation: CASSPRGQGDSYEQYF.

The chain combines TRBV7-3 with TRBJ2-2; the match to TRBD2 covers 12 bases. The CDR3 spans 15 residues. CDR1 SGHTA and CDR2 FQGTGA come from the germline V gene. The J segment lost 4 bases and the V segment lost 5 bases, leaving 2 bases of the junction unmatched. The chain's CDR3 is CASSPSGGGTGELFF. DNA for the CDR3: TGTGCCAGCAGCCCTAGCGGGGGGGGCACCGGGGAGCTGTTTTTT.

The genes are TRBV11-3 and TRBJ1-1, with TRBD1 matching 8 bases. Germline lookup yields CDR1 SGHNT and CDR2 YENEEA. The CDR3 totals 13 residues. The V segment lost 0 bases and the J segment 10 bases; nucleotides outside the gene matches: 4. The CDR3 DNA follows: TGTGCCAGCAGCTTAGACCAGGGGGCGCGAGCTTTCTTT. Protein: CASSLDQGARAFF. Drawing the rest from reference TRBV11-3 and TRBJ1-1, the complete variable domain is EAGVVQSPRYKIIEKKQPVAFWCNPISGHNTLYWYLQNLGQGPELLIRYENEEAVDDSQLPKDRFSAERLKGVDSTLKIQPAELGDSAVYLCASSLDQGARAFFGQGTRLTVV.

This clone was seen a few times. J is TRBJ1-2 and V is TRBV6-1; TRBD1 is a possible D gene (6 bases). The germline V gene encodes CDR1 MNHNS and CDR2 SASEGT. The CDR3 is made up of 15 amino acids. The V and J ends lost 1 base and 4 bases respectively, with 13 bases between them. As DNA, the CDR3 is TGTGCCAGCAGTGAAGTGGGTAGACAGGCCTATGGCTACACCTTC. It specifies CASSEVGRQAYGYTF.

J is TRBJ2-4 and V is TRBV27; TRBD2 is a possible D gene (5 bases). Per the germline V gene, CDR1 is MNHEY and CDR2 is SMNVEV (reference sequence). Trimming removed 6 bases from V and 3 bases from J, with 12 bases in between. This CDR3 is built from 14 residues. In DNA, the CDR3 is TGTGCCAGCAGGCCGCGGGTTGGCAAAAACATTCAGTACTTC. It specifies CASRPRVGKNIQYF.